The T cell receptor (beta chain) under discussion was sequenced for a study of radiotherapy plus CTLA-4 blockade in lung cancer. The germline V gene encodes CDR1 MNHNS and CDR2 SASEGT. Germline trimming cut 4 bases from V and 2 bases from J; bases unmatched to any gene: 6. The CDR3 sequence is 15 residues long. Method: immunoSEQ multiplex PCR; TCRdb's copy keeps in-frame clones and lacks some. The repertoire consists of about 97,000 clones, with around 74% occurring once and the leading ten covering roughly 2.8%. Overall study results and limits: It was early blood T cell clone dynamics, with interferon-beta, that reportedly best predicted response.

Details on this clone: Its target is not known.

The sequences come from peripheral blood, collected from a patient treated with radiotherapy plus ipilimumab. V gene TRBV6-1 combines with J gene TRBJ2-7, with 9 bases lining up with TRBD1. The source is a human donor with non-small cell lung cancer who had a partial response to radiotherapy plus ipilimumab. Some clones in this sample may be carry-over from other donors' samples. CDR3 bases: TGTGCCAGCAGTGCTTCCGGGACAGGGACCTACGAGCAGTACTTC. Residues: CASSASGTGTYEQYF.